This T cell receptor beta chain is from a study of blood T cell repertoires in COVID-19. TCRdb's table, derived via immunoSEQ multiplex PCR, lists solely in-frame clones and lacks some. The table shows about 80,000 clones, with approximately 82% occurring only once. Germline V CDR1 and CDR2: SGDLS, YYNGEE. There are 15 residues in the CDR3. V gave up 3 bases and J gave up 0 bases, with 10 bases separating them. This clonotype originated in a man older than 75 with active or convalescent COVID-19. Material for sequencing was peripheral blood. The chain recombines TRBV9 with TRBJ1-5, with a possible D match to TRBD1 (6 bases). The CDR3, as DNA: TGTGCCAGCAGCGGTGGACAGTATAGCAATCAGCCCCAGCATTTT. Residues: CASSGGQYSNQPQHF. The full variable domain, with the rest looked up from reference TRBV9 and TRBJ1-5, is DSGVTQTPKHLITATGQRVTLRCSPRSGDLSVYWYQQSLDQGLQFLIQYYNGEERAKGNILERFSAQQFPDLHSELNLSSLELGDSALYFCASSGGQYSNQPQHFGDGTRLSIL.